The sequence of this T cell receptor (beta chain) was determined in a study of shared clonotypes between healthy human individuals. Study conclusions and caveats: In having few donors, the study represented limited genetic and exposure-history diversity.

Here immunoSEQ multiplex PCR was the method, and the copy in TCRdb shows in-frame clones only, minus some. The sample consists of about 680,000 clones, approximately 73% of them appearing once. The CDR3 sequence is 15 residues long. V lost 4 bases and J lost 2, with 13 bases in between. Per the germline V gene, CDR1 is SGHDT and CDR2 is YYEEEE. As concerns this clone: Its antigen is undetermined.

This clonotype was obtained from a woman aged 30 to 39 in good health. The sample was memory CD4+ T cells sorted from blood. Subset described: CD45RA-negative fraction. The rearrangement joins TRBV5-6 to TRBJ1-3; D possibly corresponds to TRBD1 (6 bases). The CDR3 is CASSGMGAPGNTIYF. DNA for the CDR3: TGTGCCAGCAGCGGGATGGGGGCGCCTGGAAACACCATATATTTT.